This T cell receptor (beta chain) was documented in a study of shared clonotypes between healthy human individuals. Germline values: CDR1 WNHNN, CDR2 SYGVQD (reference sequence). Trimming left V 9 bases short and J 3 bases short, with 12 bases between. The CDR3 extends over 13 amino acids. Generated by immunoSEQ multiplex PCR, the TCRdb table keeps only in-frame clones and is missing some. The table has some 2 million clones, 95% seen once. Sequences were obtained from naive CD4+ T cells sorted from blood. Subset indicated: CD45RA+ positively selected. This chain links TRBV10-1 with TRBJ1-3; maybe TRBD1 (6 bases). This clonotype originated in a man between 18 and 29 years old in good health. This CDR3 is CASQGKNGNTIYF. The CDR3 DNA reads as TGCGCCAGTCAGGGGAAAAATGGAAACACCATATATTTT.